The rows below give T cell receptor beta chains drawn from one sample of a study of long-term antiretroviral therapy in people with HIV. This table comes from immunoSEQ multiplex PCR, and its TCRdb copy is limited to in-frame clones, with some not included. The data show about 34,000 clones, 83% seen once. The sample consisted of unsorted PBMCs, taken 0.4 years before starting antiretroviral therapy. Receptors originate from a young man with HIV. CDR3s include the opening cysteine and the closing phenylalanine or tryptophan. D genes are given only for firm matches. Only part of the rows carry a size: once, few, many, or a class if the clone is expanded.

TRBD1 | . | TRBJ1-4 | TRBV5-1 | 19 | TGCGCCAGCAGCCTAATTGGACTAGACAGGGTTCGATATAATGAAAAACTGTTTTTT | CASSLIGLDRVRYNEKLFF
. | . | TRBJ2-7 | TRBV9 | 13 | TGTGCCAGCAGCGTAGACCACTCCTACGAGCAGTACTTC | CASSVDHSYEQYF
TRBD1 | once | TRBJ1-1 | TRBV5-1 | 15 | TGCGCCAGCACCTCCGGGACAGGGCCTTCTGCTGAAGCTTTCTTT | CASTSGTGPSAEAFF
TRBD2 | . | TRBJ2-1 | TRBV2 | 14 | TGTGCCAGCATGGCGGGGGGGACACTCAATGAGCAGTTCTTC | CASMAGGTLNEQFF
TRBD1 | . | TRBJ1-1 | TRBV19 | 13 | TGTGCCAGTAGAACAGGGGGAAGTACTGAAGCTTTCTTT | CASRTGGSTEAFF
. | . | TRBJ1-6 | TRBV30 | 18 | TGTGCCTGGAGTGTATCGGGTCATCCGAGCTCCTATAATTCACCCCTCCACTTT | CAWSVSGHPSSYNSPLHF
. | . | TRBJ1-2 | TRBV15 | 18 | TGTGCCACCAGCAGAGATCGGATACATGGGGGGACCTTTGCAAGCTACACCTTC | CATSRDRIHGGTFASYTF
TRBD2 | . | TRBJ2-3 | TRBV7-2 | 18 | TGTGCCAGCAGCTTCGATCACGGGGTTGGACTAGCAGGGAAAACGCAGTATTTT | CASSFDHGVGLAGKTQYF
. | . | TRBJ1-6 | TRBV7-3 | 16 | TGTGCCAGCAGCCCAAGCTATGGCACCTATAATTCACCCCTCCACTTT | CASSPSYGTYNSPLHF
TRBD1 | . | TRBJ1-2 | TRBV27 | 18 | TGTGCCAGCAGTTTATACCCCCCATGGGACAGCACTAACTATGGCTACACCTTC | CASSLYPPWDSTNYGYTF
. | . | TRBJ1-1 | TRBV29-1 | 13 | TGCAGCGTTGAAGCAATGGTAAACACTGAAGCTTTCTTT | CSVEAMVNTEAFF
. | . | TRBJ2-2 | TRBV11-2 | 15 | TGTGCCAGCAGCTTAGGACTAGGGGGCACCGGGGAGCTGTTTTTT | CASSLGLGGTGELFF
. | once | TRBJ1-2 | TRBV5-1 | 16 | TGCGCCAGCAGATACCTTCGGACAGAAGCTAACTATGGCTACACCTTC | CASRYLRTEANYGYTF
. | . | TRBJ1-1 | TRBV29-1 | 13 | TGCAGCGTTCTGGCGATGATGAACACTGAAGCTTTCTTT | CSVLAMMNTEAFF
TRBD1 | . | TRBJ2-7 | TRBV13 | 16 | TGTGCCAGCAGCTTACGAACCCAGGGGGTCTCCTACGAGCAGTACTTC | CASSLRTQGVSYEQYF
TRBD1 | . | TRBJ2-7 | TRBV28 | 12 | TGTGCCAGCAGTTTATCCGGACAGGGACAGTACTTC | CASSLSGQGQYF
TRBD1 | . | TRBJ2-7 | TRBV27 | 15 | TGTGCCAGCAGAAGCCCGGGACAGGGGGTTAACGAGCAGTACTTC | CASRSPGQGVNEQYF
TRBD1 | . | TRBJ2-7 | TRBV30 | 15 | TGTGCCTGGAGTCGCGACAGGGGGTTCCTCGACGAGCAGTACTTC | CAWSRDRGFLDEQYF
. | . | TRBJ2-7 | TRBV28 | 14 | TGTGCCAGCAGTACCCCCGCCAGCACCTACGAGCAGTACTTC | CASSTPASTYEQYF
. | . | TRBJ2-7 | TRBV23-1 | 13 | TGCGCCAGCAGTCAACCGGGGACCAACGAGCAGTACTTC | CASSQPGTNEQYF
. | once | TRBJ1-1 | TRBV27 | 14 | TGTGCCAGCCGAGCCGAACCTCCACACACTGAAGCTTTCTTT | CASRAEPPHTEAFF
. | . | TRBJ2-3 | TRBV9 | 16 | TGTGCCAGCAGCGCCCGGGTCGCCGGTGGTCCAGATACGCAGTATTTT | CASSARVAGGPDTQYF
TRBD2 | . | TRBJ2-1 | TRBV29-1 | 13 | TGCAGCGTTGAGGGACTAGCTCCCGATGAGCAGTTCTTC | CSVEGLAPDEQFF
. | . | TRBJ2-3 | TRBV9 | 15 | TGTGCCAGCAGCGTAGGGGACAAGCTCACAGATACGCAGTATTTT | CASSVGDKLTDTQYF
. | . | TRBJ1-5 | TRBV28 | 15 | TGTGCCAGCAGTTTAGGGGGCCCTAGCAATCAGCCCCAGCATTTT | CASSLGGPSNQPQHF
. | . | TRBJ1-5 | TRBV7-2 | 15 | TGTGCCAGCAGCCCATCGACGGGAGGCAATCAGCCCCAGCATTTT | CASSPSTGGNQPQHF
. | . | TRBJ1-2 | TRBV10-3 | 15 | TGTGCCAGCAGTTACGGGGGGGGACCTCTTGATGGCTACACCTTC | CASSYGGGPLDGYTF
. | few | TRBJ1-2 | TRBV10-2 | 12 | TGCGCCAGCAGTGAGGTCGGCTATGGCTACACCTTC | CASSEVGYGYTF
TRBD1 | once | TRBJ2-1 | TRBV5-5 | 14 | TGTGCCAGCAGCTTGTTCCAGGGGGCCAATGAGCAGTTCTTC | CASSLFQGANEQFF
. | . | TRBJ2-7 | TRBV5-1 | 16 | TGCGCCAGCAGCCCCCCCTTGGGGGGGGCCCAAAACGAGCAGTACTTC | CASSPPLGGAQNEQYF
. | . | TRBJ1-2 | TRBV19 | 15 | TGTGCCAGTAGTAAAAGGGACACTTCTAACTATGGCTACACCTTC | CASSKRDTSNYGYTF
. | . | TRBJ2-1 | TRBV20-1 | 11 | TGCAGTGCCGTGGGTCCCGGTGAGCAGTTCTTC | CSAVGPGEQFF
. | . | TRBJ1-3 | TRBV6-5 | 14 | TGTGCCAGCAGTTTGAGAGGGGATGGAAACACCATATATTTT | CASSLRGDGNTIYF
. | . | TRBJ1-2 | TRBV6-1 | 14 | TGTGCCAGCAGTGAAGCTGGGGAACCCTATGGCTACACCTTC | CASSEAGEPYGYTF
TRBD2 | once | TRBJ2-3 | TRBV7-9 | 15 | TGTGCCAGCAGCCCCAAGCTAGCGGGGACAGATACGCAGTATTTT | CASSPKLAGTDTQYF
. | . | TRBJ1-1 | TRBV28 | 15 | TGTGCCAGCAGTTTTAGGTATCTTTTGAACACTGAAGCTTTCTTT | CASSFRYLLNTEAFF